Listed below are T cell receptor beta chains from one sample, sequenced in a study of T cell responses to AZD1222 COVID-19 vaccine. Sequencing used immunoSEQ multiplex PCR; TCRdb keeps in-frame clones, though not all of them. This sample has about 100,000 clones, with around 87% found just once. The sequences come from peripheral blood, collected on day 0 of AZD1222 vaccination. The receptors come from an adult in good health. Both conserved end residues are part of each CDR3. Fields, in order: CDR3 length, clone size, V gene, D gene, J gene, CDR3 protein, CDR3 DNA. A D gene is named only where the DNA matches it firmly. Some rows have no size entry. The others give once, few or many, or a class for an expanded clone.

15	-	TRBV5-6	TRBD2	TRBJ2-5	CASSLVSGGRETQYF	TGTGCCAGCAGCTTGGTGTCGGGAGGAAGGGAGACCCAGTACTTC
14	-	TRBV27	-	TRBJ2-5	CASSFRVMGETQYF	TGTGCCAGCAGTTTCAGGGTAATGGGAGAGACCCAGTACTTC
14	-	TRBV2	TRBD1	TRBJ1-1	CASSVGQPNTEAFF	TGTGCCAGCAGTGTGGGACAGCCGAACACTGAAGCTTTCTTT
15	-	TRBV27	-	TRBJ2-1	CASSSWKNLNNEQFF	TGTGCCAGCAGTTCTTGGAAGAACTTAAACAATGAGCAGTTCTTC
13	-	TRBV14	-	TRBJ1-2	CASSQDWARGYTF	TGTGCCAGCAGCCAAGACTGGGCGAGGGGCTACACCTTC
15	-	TRBV9	-	TRBJ1-2	CASSVRQINNYGYTF	TGTGCCAGCAGCGTACGCCAGATCAACAACTATGGCTACACCTTC
15	-	TRBV19	-	TRBJ1-5	CASSQDGDSNQPQHF	TGTGCCAGTAGTCAAGACGGCGATAGCAATCAGCCCCAGCATTTT
14	-	TRBV3-1/TRBV3-2	-	TRBJ1-1	CASSKSSGNTEAFF	TGTGCCAGCAGCAAATCTAGCGGTAACACTGAAGCTTTCTTT
15	-	TRBV7-9	TRBD2	TRBJ2-3	CASSVSSGWTDTQYF	TGTGCCAGCAGCGTCTCTAGCGGGTGGACAGATACGCAGTATTTT
13	-	TRBV2	-	TRBJ1-5	CASSEAENQPQHF	TGTGCCAGCAGTGAGGCCGAGAATCAGCCCCAGCATTTT
12	-	TRBV29-1	TRBD1	TRBJ1-1	CSVGQGDTEAFF	TGCAGCGTTGGACAGGGAGATACTGAAGCTTTCTTT
15	-	TRBV19	-	TRBJ1-5	CASRLGGGLIQPQHF	TGTGCCAGTAGACTCGGAGGGGGTCTGATTCAGCCCCAGCATTTT
16	-	TRBV10-3	-	TRBJ1-4	CATSRGGITTNEKLFF	TGTGCCACCTCTCGGGGGGGGATTACAACTAATGAAAAACTGTTTTTT
12	once	TRBV28	-	TRBJ2-7	CASSLGSGEQYF	TGTGCCAGCAGTTTAGGGTCGGGCGAGCAGTACTTC
14	-	TRBV6-2/TRBV6-3	-	TRBJ2-7	CASSYNRKWDEQYF	TGTGCCAGCAGTTACAATCGGAAGTGGGACGAGCAGTACTTC
15	-	TRBV11-3	-	TRBJ2-2	CASSEGNLNTGELFF	TGTGCCAGCAGCGAGGGGAACCTGAACACCGGGGAGCTGTTTTTT
15	-	TRBV6-1	TRBD2	TRBJ2-7	CASRQTSGRGYEQYF	TGTGCCAGCAGACAAACTAGCGGTCGGGGCTACGAGCAGTACTTC
14	-	TRBV19	-	TRBJ2-2	CASTQPGGTGELFF	TGTGCCAGTACCCAGCCCGGGGGCACCGGGGAGCTGTTTTTT
14	-	TRBV3-1/TRBV3-2	-	TRBJ1-1	CASSQEDNKNEAFF	TGTGCCAGCAGCCAAGAGGACAACAAAAATGAAGCTTTCTTT
14	-	TRBV18	-	TRBJ2-7	CASSPGGFTREQYF	TGTGCCAGCTCACCGGGGGGTTTTACGAGGGAGCAGTACTTC
15	once	TRBV6-5	-	TRBJ1-5	CASSYSIGRNQPQHF	TGTGCCAGCAGTTACTCGATAGGGCGCAATCAGCCCCAGCATTTT
13	-	TRBV10-3	-	TRBJ1-2	CAISDAGEYGYTF	TGTGCCATCAGTGACGCAGGGGAATATGGCTACACCTTC